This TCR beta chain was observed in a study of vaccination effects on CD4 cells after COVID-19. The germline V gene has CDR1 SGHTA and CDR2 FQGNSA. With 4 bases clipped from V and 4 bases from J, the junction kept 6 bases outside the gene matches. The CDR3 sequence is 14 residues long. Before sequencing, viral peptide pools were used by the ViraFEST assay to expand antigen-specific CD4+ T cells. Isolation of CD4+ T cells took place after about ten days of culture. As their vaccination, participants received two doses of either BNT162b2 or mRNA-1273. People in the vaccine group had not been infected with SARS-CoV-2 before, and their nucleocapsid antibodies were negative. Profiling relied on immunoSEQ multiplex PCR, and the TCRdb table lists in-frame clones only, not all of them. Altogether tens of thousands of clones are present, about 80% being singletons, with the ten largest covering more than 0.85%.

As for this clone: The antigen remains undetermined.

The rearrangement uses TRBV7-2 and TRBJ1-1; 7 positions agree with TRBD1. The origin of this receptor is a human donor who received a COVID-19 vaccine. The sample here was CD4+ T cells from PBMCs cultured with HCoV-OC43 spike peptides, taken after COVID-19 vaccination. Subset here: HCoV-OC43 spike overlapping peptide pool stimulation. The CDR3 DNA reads TGTGCCAGCAGCTCCCAGGGGGTGGGCACTGAAGCTTTCTTT. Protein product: CASSSQGVGTEAFF.